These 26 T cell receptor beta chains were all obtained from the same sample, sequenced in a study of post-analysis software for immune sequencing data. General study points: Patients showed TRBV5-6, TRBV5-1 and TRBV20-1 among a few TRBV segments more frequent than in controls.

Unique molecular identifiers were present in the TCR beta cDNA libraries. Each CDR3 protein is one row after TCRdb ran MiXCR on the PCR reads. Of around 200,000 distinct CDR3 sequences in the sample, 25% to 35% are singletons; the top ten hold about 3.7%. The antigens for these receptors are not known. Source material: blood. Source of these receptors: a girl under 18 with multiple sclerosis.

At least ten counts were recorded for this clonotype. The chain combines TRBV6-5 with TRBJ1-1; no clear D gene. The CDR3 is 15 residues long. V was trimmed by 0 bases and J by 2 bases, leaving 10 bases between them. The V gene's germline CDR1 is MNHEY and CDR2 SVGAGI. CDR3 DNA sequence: TGTGCCAGCAGTTACTCTCACCAGAGTAACACTGAAGCTTTCTTT. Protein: CASSYSHQSNTEAFF.

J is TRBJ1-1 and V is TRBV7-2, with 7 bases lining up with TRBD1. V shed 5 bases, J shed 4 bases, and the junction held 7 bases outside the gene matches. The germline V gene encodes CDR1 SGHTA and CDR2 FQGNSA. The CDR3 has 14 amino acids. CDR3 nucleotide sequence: TGTGCCAGCAGCAGTATGACAGGGACCACTGAAGCTTTCTTT. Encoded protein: CASSSMTGTTEAFF.

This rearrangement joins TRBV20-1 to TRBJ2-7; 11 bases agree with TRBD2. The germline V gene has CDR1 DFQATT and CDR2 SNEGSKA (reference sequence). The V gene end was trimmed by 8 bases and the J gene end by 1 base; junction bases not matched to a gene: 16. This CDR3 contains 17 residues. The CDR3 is CSTKLTSGGRFSYEQYF. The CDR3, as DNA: TGCAGTACCAAGCTCACTAGCGGGGGCCGGTTTTCCTACGAGCAGTACTTC.

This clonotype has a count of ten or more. For the CDR3, the DNA is TGCAGTGCTAGAGATCAACAGCGGGAGTATGTTACAGATACGCAGTATTTT. It specifies CSARDQQREYVTDTQYF. The chain combines TRBV20-1 with TRBJ2-3, with 8 bases aligning to TRBD2. Germline CDR1 is DFQATT and CDR2 is SNEGSKA (reference sequence). The J segment lost 3 bases and the V segment lost 0 bases, leaving 11 bases of the junction unmatched. The CDR3 is 17 residues long.

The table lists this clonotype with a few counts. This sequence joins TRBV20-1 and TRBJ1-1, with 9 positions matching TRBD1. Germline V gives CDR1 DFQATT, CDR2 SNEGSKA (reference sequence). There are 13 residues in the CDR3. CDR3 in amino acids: CSPPGQGLTEAFF. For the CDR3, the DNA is TGCAGCCCCCCGGGACAGGGTCTAACTGAAGCTTTCTTT.

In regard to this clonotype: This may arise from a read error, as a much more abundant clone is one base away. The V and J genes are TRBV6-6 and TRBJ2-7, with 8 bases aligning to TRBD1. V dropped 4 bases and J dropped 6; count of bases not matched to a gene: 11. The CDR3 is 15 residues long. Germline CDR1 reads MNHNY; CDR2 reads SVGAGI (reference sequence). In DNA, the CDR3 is TGTGCCAGCAGTTCCGGACAGGGTGGAGTCTGCGAGCAGTACTTC. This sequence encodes CASSSGQGGVCEQYF.

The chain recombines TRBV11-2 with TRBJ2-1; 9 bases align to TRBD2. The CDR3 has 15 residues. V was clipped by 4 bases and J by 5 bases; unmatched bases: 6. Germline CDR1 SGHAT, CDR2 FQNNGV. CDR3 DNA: TGTGCCAGCAGCTCAGCGGGGGGAGGGAACAATGAGCAGTTCTTC. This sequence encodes CASSSAGGGNNEQFF.

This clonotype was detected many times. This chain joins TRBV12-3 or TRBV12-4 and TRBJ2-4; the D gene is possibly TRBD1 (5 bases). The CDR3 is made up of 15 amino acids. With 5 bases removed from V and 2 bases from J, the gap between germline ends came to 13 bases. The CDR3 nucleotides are TGTGCCAGCAGTCGCAGGGCTTCGACCAAAAACATTCAGTACTTC. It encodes CASSRRASTKNIQYF.

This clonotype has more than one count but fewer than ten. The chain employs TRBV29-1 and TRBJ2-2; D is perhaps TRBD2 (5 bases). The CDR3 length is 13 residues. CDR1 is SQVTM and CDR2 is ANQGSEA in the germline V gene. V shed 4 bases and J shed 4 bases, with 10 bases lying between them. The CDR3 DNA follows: TGCAGCGTTGTGGACGCGGGCACCGGGGAGCTGTTTTTT. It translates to CSVVDAGTGELFF.

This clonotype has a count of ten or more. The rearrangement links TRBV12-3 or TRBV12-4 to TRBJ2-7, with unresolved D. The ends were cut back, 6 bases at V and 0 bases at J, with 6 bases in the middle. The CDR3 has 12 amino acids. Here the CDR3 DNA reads TGTGCCAGCAGCCCCGGCTCCTACGAGCAGTACTTC. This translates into CASSPGSYEQYF.

Written as DNA, the CDR3 is TGTGCCAGCAGCGGGCGTAGCGGGAGAGGCACAGATACGCAGTATTTT. This translates into CASSGRSGRGTDTQYF. The V call is TRBV21-1, the J call TRBJ2-3; whether TRBD2, the table's D call, matches the DNA was not checked. TRBV21-1 is a known pseudogene. The CDR3 sequence is 16 residues long.

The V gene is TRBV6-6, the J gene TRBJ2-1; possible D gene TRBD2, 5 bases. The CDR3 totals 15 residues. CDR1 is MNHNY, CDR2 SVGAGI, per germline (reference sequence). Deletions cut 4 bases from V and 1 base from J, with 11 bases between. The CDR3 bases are TGTGCCAGCAGTTTACGAGGGATGTCCTACAATGAGCAGTTCTTC. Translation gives CASSLRGMSYNEQFF.

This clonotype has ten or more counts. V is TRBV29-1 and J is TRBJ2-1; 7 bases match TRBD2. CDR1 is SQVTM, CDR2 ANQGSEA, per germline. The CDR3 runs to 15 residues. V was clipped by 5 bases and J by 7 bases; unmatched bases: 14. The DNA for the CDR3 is TGCAGCGTTAGCGGGGTTTGGGGTTGGAAAAATGAGCAGTTCTTC. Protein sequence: CSVSGVWGWKNEQFF.

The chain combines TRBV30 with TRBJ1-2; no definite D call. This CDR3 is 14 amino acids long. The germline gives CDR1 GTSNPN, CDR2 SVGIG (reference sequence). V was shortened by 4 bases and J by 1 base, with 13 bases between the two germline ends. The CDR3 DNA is TGTGCCTGGAATTTGAGGACCATTAACTATGGCTACACCTTC. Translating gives CAWNLRTINYGYTF.

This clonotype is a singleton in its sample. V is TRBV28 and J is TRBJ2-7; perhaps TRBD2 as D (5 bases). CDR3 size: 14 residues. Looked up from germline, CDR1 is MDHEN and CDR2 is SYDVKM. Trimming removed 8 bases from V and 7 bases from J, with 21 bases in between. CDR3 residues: CASFETRVRGEQYF. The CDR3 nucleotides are TGTGCCAGCTTCGAAACGAGGGTCCGCGGGGAGCAGTACTTC.

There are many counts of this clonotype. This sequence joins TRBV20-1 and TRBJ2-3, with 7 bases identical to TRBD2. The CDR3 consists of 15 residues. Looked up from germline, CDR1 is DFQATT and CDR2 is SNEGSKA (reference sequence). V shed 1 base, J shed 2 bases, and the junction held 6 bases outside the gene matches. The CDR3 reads CSARVPSGFTDTQYF. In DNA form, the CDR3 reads TGCAGTGCTAGAGTCCCTAGCGGTTTCACAGATACGCAGTATTTT.

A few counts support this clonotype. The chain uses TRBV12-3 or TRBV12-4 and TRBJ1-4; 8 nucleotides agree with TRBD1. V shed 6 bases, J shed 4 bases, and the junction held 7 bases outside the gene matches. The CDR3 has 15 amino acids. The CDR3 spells CASRSDRGFNEKLFF. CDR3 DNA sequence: TGTGCCAGCAGGAGTGACAGGGGTTTTAATGAAAAACTGTTTTTT.

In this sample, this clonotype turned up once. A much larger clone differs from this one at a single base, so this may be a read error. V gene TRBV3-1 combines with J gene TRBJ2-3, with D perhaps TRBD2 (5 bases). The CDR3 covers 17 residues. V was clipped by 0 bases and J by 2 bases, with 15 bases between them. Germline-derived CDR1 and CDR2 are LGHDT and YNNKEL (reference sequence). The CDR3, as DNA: TGTGCCAGCAGCCAAGAGATCTGGGAGACTCACACAGATACGCAGTATTTT. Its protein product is CASSQEIWETHTDTQYF.

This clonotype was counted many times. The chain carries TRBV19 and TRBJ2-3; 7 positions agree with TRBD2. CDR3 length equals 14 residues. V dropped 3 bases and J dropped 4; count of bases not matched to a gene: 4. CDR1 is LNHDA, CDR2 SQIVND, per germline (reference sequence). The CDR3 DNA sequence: TGTGCCAGTAGTATCTATCGGGAGGCAGATACGCAGTATTTT. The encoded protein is CASSIYREADTQYF.

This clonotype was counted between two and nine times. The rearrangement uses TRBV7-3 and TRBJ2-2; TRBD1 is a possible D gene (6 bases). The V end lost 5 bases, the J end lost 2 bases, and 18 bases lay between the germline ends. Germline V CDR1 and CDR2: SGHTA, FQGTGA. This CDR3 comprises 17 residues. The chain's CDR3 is CASSAPPGVGNTGELFF. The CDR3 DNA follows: TGTGCCAGCAGCGCCCCACCAGGGGTCGGCAACACCGGGGAGCTGTTTTTT.

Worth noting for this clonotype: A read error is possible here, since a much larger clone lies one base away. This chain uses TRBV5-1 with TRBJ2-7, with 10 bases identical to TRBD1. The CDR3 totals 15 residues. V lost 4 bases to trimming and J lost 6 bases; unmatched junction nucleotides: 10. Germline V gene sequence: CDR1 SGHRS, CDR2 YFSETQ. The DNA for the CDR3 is TGCGCCAGCAGCCGCGGACAGGGGGAGGGTGGCGAGCAGTACTTC. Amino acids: CASSRGQGEGGEQYF.

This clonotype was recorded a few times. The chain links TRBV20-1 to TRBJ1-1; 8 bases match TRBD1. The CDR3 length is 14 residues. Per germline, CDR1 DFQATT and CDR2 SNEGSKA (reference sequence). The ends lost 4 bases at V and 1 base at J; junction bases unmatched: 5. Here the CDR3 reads CSAKLGQGNTEAFF. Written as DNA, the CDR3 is TGCAGTGCTAAACTCGGACAGGGGAACACTGAAGCTTTCTTT.

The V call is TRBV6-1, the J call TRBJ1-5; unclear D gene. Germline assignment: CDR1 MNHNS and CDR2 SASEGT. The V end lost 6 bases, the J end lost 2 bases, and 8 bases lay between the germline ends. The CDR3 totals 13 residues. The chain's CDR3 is CASRDPGNQPQHF. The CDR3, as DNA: TGTGCCAGCAGGGATCCGGGCAATCAGCCCCAGCATTTT.

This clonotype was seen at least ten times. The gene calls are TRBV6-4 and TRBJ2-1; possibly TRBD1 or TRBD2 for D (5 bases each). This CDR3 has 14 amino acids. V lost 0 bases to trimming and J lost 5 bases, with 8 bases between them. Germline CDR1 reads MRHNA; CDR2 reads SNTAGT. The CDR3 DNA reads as TGTGCCAGCAGTGACTCGGGGACCAACAATGAGCAGTTCTTC. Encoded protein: CASSDSGTNNEQFF.

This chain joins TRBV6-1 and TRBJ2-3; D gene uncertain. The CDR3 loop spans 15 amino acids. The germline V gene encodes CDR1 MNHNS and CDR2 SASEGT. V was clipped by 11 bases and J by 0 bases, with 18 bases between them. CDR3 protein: CAVRQRETSTDTQYF. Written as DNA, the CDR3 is TGTGCCGTTCGGCAACGTGAAACTAGCACAGATACGCAGTATTTT.

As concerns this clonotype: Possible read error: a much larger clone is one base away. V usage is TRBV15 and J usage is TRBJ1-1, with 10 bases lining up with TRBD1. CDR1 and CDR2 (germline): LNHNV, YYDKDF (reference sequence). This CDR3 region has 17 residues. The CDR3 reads CAISFPGTGVGDTEAFF. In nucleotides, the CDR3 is TGTGCCATCAGCTTCCCCGGGACAGGGGTGGGGGACACTGAAGCTTTCTTT.